The rows below give T cell receptor beta chains drawn from one sample of a study of control samples from healthy donors and cancer patients. TCRdb's copy holds only in-frame clones and misses some; the assay was immunoSEQ multiplex PCR. The sample consists of around 100,000 clones, around 89% of them appearing once. Sequencing input: blood. These receptor sequences come from a man aged 25 to 40 in good health. CDR3s leave out the opening cysteine and the closing phenylalanine or tryptophan. A clone size is listed for some rows: how often the clone was seen (once, few, many), or a class if it is expanded.

clone_size: NA; j_call: TRBJ1-5; v_call: TRBV5-5; cdr3_aa: ASGPDFPQFNQPQH
clone_size: once; j_call: TRBJ2-3; v_call: TRBV5-4; cdr3_aa: ASSLDVVDTQY
clone_size: NA; j_call: TRBJ1-2; v_call: TRBV5-6; cdr3_aa: ASSRSNGIRSGYT
clone_size: NA; j_call: TRBJ2-2; v_call: TRBV13; cdr3_aa: ASSRDPRDTGELF
clone_size: NA; j_call: TRBJ2-7; v_call: TRBV11-1; cdr3_aa: ASSPSPGYEQY
clone_size: NA; j_call: TRBJ1-1; v_call: TRBV19; cdr3_aa: ASSIAGTGNTEAF
clone_size: few; j_call: TRBJ1-2; v_call: TRBV9; cdr3_aa: ASSVANSNYGYT
clone_size: NA; j_call: TRBJ2-5; v_call: TRBV18; cdr3_aa: ASSPDLGQETQY
clone_size: NA; j_call: TRBJ1-2; v_call: TRBV6-5; cdr3_aa: ASSRRQFYGYT
clone_size: NA; j_call: TRBJ2-3; v_call: TRBV19; cdr3_aa: ASSGTGGTLGTQY
clone_size: NA; j_call: TRBJ1-4; v_call: TRBV18; cdr3_aa: ASSPGKANEKLF
clone_size: NA; j_call: TRBJ2-5; v_call: TRBV12-3/TRBV12-4; cdr3_aa: ASSIRGQETQY
clone_size: few; j_call: TRBJ1-2; v_call: TRBV7-9; cdr3_aa: ASSLEGGSYT
clone_size: NA; j_call: TRBJ1-1; v_call: TRBV19; cdr3_aa: ASSLKGPNTEAF
clone_size: NA; j_call: TRBJ1-4; v_call: TRBV2; cdr3_aa: AVQGILNEKLF
clone_size: NA; j_call: TRBJ2-1; v_call: TRBV9; cdr3_aa: ASSVASGNNEQF
clone_size: NA; j_call: TRBJ2-7; v_call: TRBV7-9; cdr3_aa: ASSRQDGEQY
clone_size: once; j_call: TRBJ2-1; v_call: TRBV18; cdr3_aa: ASSPLWNEQF
clone_size: NA; j_call: TRBJ2-1; v_call: TRBV30; cdr3_aa: AWSVRLAGNEQF
clone_size: NA; j_call: TRBJ2-1; v_call: TRBV6-4; cdr3_aa: ASSAGGTYNEQF
clone_size: NA; j_call: TRBJ1-6; v_call: TRBV30; cdr3_aa: AWTHRGHSPLH
clone_size: NA; j_call: TRBJ2-6; v_call: TRBV5-1; cdr3_aa: ASSPKSRDPGGPGANVLT
clone_size: NA; j_call: TRBJ1-1; v_call: TRBV5-1; cdr3_aa: ASSLGIQAKNTEAF